These 14 T cell receptor beta chains originate from one sample sequenced in a study of cytomegalovirus exposure and HLA in healthy donors. Vbeta (60) and Jbeta (13) primers were used in the PCR. Here immunoSEQ multiplex PCR was the method, and the copy in TCRdb shows in-frame clones only, minus some. The data show approximately 120,000 clones, with around 82% seen just once and 1% to 1.5% held by the top ten. The sequencing input was PBMCs. Receptor source: a man aged 50 to 60 in good health and CMV-seronegative.

The rearrangement links TRBV9 to TRBJ1-1; no clear D gene. Trimming left V 4 bases short and J 3 bases short, with 22 bases between. From germline, CDR1 is SGDLS and CDR2 YYNGEE. The CDR3 is 17 residues long. CDR3 protein: CASSPGRNRQFYTEAFF. The DNA for the CDR3 is TGTGCCAGCAGCCCCGGGAGGAATCGGCAGTTTTACACTGAAGCTTTCTTT.

The CDR3 nucleotides read TGTGCCAGCAGCGTGTCCCCACTAGCGGGAGGGCCTGATACGCAGTATTTT. Residues: CASSVSPLAGGPDTQYF. J is TRBJ2-3 and V is TRBV9; 13 nucleotides line up with TRBD2. CDR3 length equals 17 residues. J lost 6 bases, V lost 2 bases, and 9 bases had no gene match. Per germline, CDR1 SGDLS and CDR2 YYNGEE.

This chain uses TRBV9 with TRBJ1-1, with D hard to call. The CDR3 is 15 amino acids. Germline lookup yields CDR1 SGDLS and CDR2 YYNGEE. The germline V and J ends were trimmed by 0 bases and 0 bases, with 9 bases remaining between them. Here the CDR3 DNA reads TGTGCCAGCAGCGTAGACAACAGCCTGAACACTGAAGCTTTCTTT. Translated, it gives CASSVDNSLNTEAFF. Full variable domain (remainder filled in from reference TRBV9 and TRBJ1-1): DSGVTQTPKHLITATGQRVTLRCSPRSGDLSVYWYQQSLDQGLQFLIQYYNGEERAKGNILERFSAQQFPDLHSELNLSSLELGDSALYFCASSVDNSLNTEAFFGQGTRLTVV.

The chain joins TRBV9 to TRBJ2-5; D may be TRBD1 (6 bases). Germline lookup yields CDR1 SGDLS and CDR2 YYNGEE. Trimming took off 0 bases at V and 2 bases at J, with 8 bases between the two ends. This CDR3 has 14 amino acids. In DNA, the CDR3 is TGTGCCAGCAGCGTAGATAGGGGGCAAGAGACCCAGTACTTC. It yields the protein CASSVDRGQETQYF. Full variable domain (outside the CDR3, taken from reference TRBV9 and TRBJ2-5): DSGVTQTPKHLITATGQRVTLRCSPRSGDLSVYWYQQSLDQGLQFLIQYYNGEERAKGNILERFSAQQFPDLHSELNLSSLELGDSALYFCASSVDRGQETQYFGPGTRLLVL.

This chain links TRBV7-2 with TRBJ2-1, with a tentative D call TRBD2 (6 bases). The germline gives CDR1 SGHTA, CDR2 FQGNSA. Trimming shortened V by 5 bases and J by 7 bases, and 15 bases separated the two germline ends. The CDR3 contains 14 residues. CDR3 nucleotide sequence: TGTGCCAGCAGCACGCCGGGACTTTTTAATGAGCAGTTCTTC. Amino acids: CASSTPGLFNEQFF.

This clone turned up a few times. The chain couples TRBV6-4 to TRBJ2-3; 10 bases map to TRBD2. V shed 4 bases, J shed 3 bases, and the junction held 4 bases outside the gene matches. The germline V gene has CDR1 MRHNA and CDR2 SNTAGT. This CDR3 is built from 15 residues. The CDR3, as DNA: TGTGCCAGCAGTGTCTCAGCGGGAGGGACAGATACGCAGTATTTT. Translated, it gives CASSVSAGGTDTQYF.

This clone has only a few counts. This chain connects TRBV5-6 to TRBJ2-6; tentatively, D is TRBD1 (5 bases). Per the germline V gene, CDR1 is SGHDT and CDR2 is YYEEEE. The CDR3 contains 15 residues. V was shortened by 5 bases and J by 0 bases, with 9 bases between the two germline ends. For the CDR3, the DNA is TGTGCCAGCAGACGACAGAACTCTGGGGCCAACGTCCTGACTTTC. Protein product: CASRRQNSGANVLTF.

J is TRBJ2-3 and V is TRBV7-9; D remains ambiguous. Germline V CDR1 and CDR2: SEHNR, FQNEAQ (reference sequence). V lost 5 bases and J lost 2, with 11 bases in between. CDR3 length equals 14 residues. This CDR3 reads CASSLSGHTDTQYF. The DNA for the CDR3 is TGTGCCAGCAGCCTCTCGGGTCACACAGATACGCAGTATTTT.

This chain links TRBV28 with TRBJ1-2, with no clear D. There are 12 residues in the CDR3. Trimming left V 5 bases short and J 5 bases short, with 9 bases between. Germline V gene data show CDR1 as MDHEN and CDR2 as SYDVKM. The CDR3 spells CASSPGGYGYTF. In DNA, the CDR3 is TGTGCCAGCAGTCCCGGCGGTTATGGCTACACCTTC.

The chain links TRBV27 to TRBJ1-1; weak D call: TRBD1 (6 bases). Germline-derived CDR1 and CDR2 are MNHEY and SMNVEV (reference sequence). Deletions cut 5 bases from V and 6 bases from J, with 13 bases between. The CDR3 consists of 13 residues. In DNA, the CDR3 is TGTGCCAGCAGTATGACAGGTGAGGCTGAAGCTTTCTTT. As protein: CASSMTGEAEAFF.

This clone was observed once. The chain couples TRBV28 to TRBJ2-1; 11 bases map to TRBD2. Germline CDR1 reads MDHEN; CDR2 reads SYDVKM. The CDR3 is 16 residues long. J gave up 8 bases and V 7 bases, and 13 bases lay outside the gene matches. The CDR3 here is CASTGTSGFSGDEQFF. DNA of the CDR3: TGTGCCAGCACCGGGACTAGCGGTTTTTCGGGCGATGAGCAGTTCTTC.

Details on this clone: The sample holds other DNA sequences that translate to the same CDR3. V and J are TRBV29-1 and TRBJ2-7; 9 bases fit TRBD1. V shed 6 bases and J 1 base; nucleotides not matched to a gene: 1. This CDR3 spans 12 amino acids. Germline lookup yields CDR1 SQVTM and CDR2 ANQGSEA. In nucleotides, the CDR3 is TGCAGCGTGGGGACAGGGTCCTACGAGCAGTACTTC. Translated: CSVGTGSYEQYF.

DNA for the CDR3: TGTGCCAGCAGCCTGACAGGGGTGAATGAAGCTTTCTTT. Amino acid sequence: CASSLTGVNEAFF. V is TRBV7-9 and J is TRBJ1-1; TRBD1 matches at 8 bases. Germline assignment: CDR1 SEHNR and CDR2 FQNEAQ (reference sequence). This CDR3 region has 13 residues. Trimming at V came to 5 bases and at J to 7 bases, leaving 6 bases not matched to a gene.

The gene calls are TRBV6-1 and TRBJ2-1; 7 bases match TRBD1. CDR1 and CDR2 (germline): MNHNS, SASEGT. V trimming: 11 bases; J trimming: 7 bases; junction bases outside the gene matches: 8. The CDR3 is 12 amino acids. The chain's CDR3 is CALGEGANEQFF. The CDR3 bases are TGTGCCTTGGGAGAGGGGGCGAATGAGCAGTTCTTC.